Presented here are 8 T cell receptor beta chains from one specimen sequenced in a study of long-term antiretroviral therapy in people with HIV. Survey-level resolution applied to immunoSEQ assay v3.0. Measured with immunoSEQ multiplex PCR; TCRdb has only the in-frame clones, and not every one. The sample carries roughly 17,000 clones, 91% recorded once. The material was unsorted PBMCs, obtained 3 years after starting antiretroviral therapy. These receptors were obtained from a man aged 50-59 years with HIV.

V is TRBV6-5 and J is TRBJ1-4; 7 bases line up with TRBD1. V lost 0 bases and J lost 5; bases outside the gene matches: 3. The CDR3 extends over 15 amino acids. Per germline, CDR1 MNHEY and CDR2 SVGAGI. The CDR3 DNA sequence: TGTGCCAGCAGTTACTCCCCGGGACAGAATGAAAAACTGTTTTTT. The encoded protein is CASSYSPGQNEKLFF.

The chain recombines TRBV25-1 with TRBJ2-2; 9 positions agree with TRBD1. Germline assignment: CDR1 MGHDK and CDR2 SYGVNS. J gave up 1 base and V 7 bases, and 4 bases lay outside the gene matches. This CDR3 is 15 amino acids long. CDR3 nucleotide sequence: TGTGCCAGCAAGACAGGGGGAGGGAACACCGGGGAGCTGTTTTTT. Amino acids: CASKTGGGNTGELFF.

In its sample, this clone was seen once. CDR3 coding DNA: TGTGCCAGCAAGGGACAGGGCCAGAACTATGGCTACACCTTC. Its protein product is CASKGQGQNYGYTF. This chain uses TRBV6-1 with TRBJ1-2; 9 bases are a match to TRBD1. V lost 7 bases, J lost 2 bases, and 5 bases stayed unmatched. The CDR3 is 14 residues long. The germline CDR1 and CDR2 sequences are MNHNS and SASEGT.

This chain links TRBV29-1 with TRBJ1-2, with TRBD1 matching over 9 bases. The V and J ends lost 3 bases and 2 bases, in that order; junction bases with no gene match: 10. Germline loops: CDR1 SQVTM, CDR2 ANQGSEA. The CDR3 runs 16 residues. CDR3 loop: CSVDRIQGAYNYGYTF. CDR3 bases: TGCAGCGTTGACAGAATACAGGGGGCGTACAACTATGGCTACACCTTC.

The genes are TRBV4-1 and TRBJ1-2; no clear D gene. The CDR3 runs 13 residues. Germline CDR1 reads MGHRA; CDR2 reads YSYEKL. V lost 0 bases and J 5 bases, leaving 7 bases between the germline ends. The CDR3 protein is CASSQDLRYGYTF. In DNA, the CDR3 is TGCGCCAGCAGCCAAGATCTTAGGTATGGCTACACCTTC.

The chain combines TRBV6-1 with TRBJ2-7; possible D gene TRBD1, 7 bases. V was pared by 1 base and J by 2 bases, with 12 bases between. CDR1 MNHNS and CDR2 SASEGT come from the germline V gene. The CDR3 has 15 amino acids. Here the CDR3 reads CASSEVAGGPYEQYF. CDR3 sequence (DNA): TGTGCCAGCAGTGAAGTGGCAGGGGGGCCCTACGAGCAGTACTTC.

This clone appeared once. This chain links TRBV10-3 with TRBJ1-4; D call uncertain. The germline CDR1 and CDR2 sequences are ENHRY and SYGVKD. There are 12 residues in the CDR3. Trimming pared 6 bases from V and 8 bases from J, leaving 10 bases between. CDR3 in amino acids: CAISPESEKLFF. The DNA of the CDR3 is TGTGCCATCAGCCCGGAATCGGAAAAACTGTTTTTT.

The chain uses TRBV19 and TRBJ2-2; D might be TRBD2 (6 bases). Trimming stripped 3 bases from V and 6 bases from J, with 11 bases between. Germline V gene sequence: CDR1 LNHDA, CDR2 SQIVND (reference sequence). The CDR3 contains 14 residues. CDR3 in DNA: TGTGCCAGTAGTATTCGCGGGGTGGCCGGGGAGCTGTTTTTT. Translated, it gives CASSIRGVAGELFF. The variable domain in full, completed from reference TRBV19 and TRBJ2-2, reads DGGITQSPKYLFRKEGQNVTLSCEQNLNHDAMYWYRQDPGQGLRLIYYSQIVNDFQKGDIAEGYSVSREKKESFPLTVTSAQKNPTAFYLCASSIRGVAGELFFGEGSRLTVL.